These T cell receptor beta chains were read from a single sample in a study of shared clonotypes between healthy human individuals. Assay used: immunoSEQ multiplex PCR; TCRdb lists only in-frame clones, some missing. The sample holds 2 million to 3 million clones; under 95% are singletons and the top ten take about 0.39%. Sequencing used naive CD4+ T cells from PBMCs. These receptor sequences come from a man younger than 35 in good health. Some clones in this sample may be carry-over from other donors' samples. Each CDR3 is given with its conserved first and last residue. D genes are given only for firm matches. Clone size is shown for a subset of rows, as once, few, many or a class of expanded clone.

d_gene: NA; abundance: NA; j_gene: TRBJ1-2; v_gene: TRBV7-9; CDR3aa: CASSSTDNYGGYTF; CDR3nt: TGTGCCAGCAGCTCAACAGATAACTATGGAGGCTACACCTTC
d_gene: TRBD1; abundance: NA; j_gene: TRBJ2-7; v_gene: TRBV7-8; CDR3aa: CASSLFGWVGTGETYEQYF; CDR3nt: TGTGCCAGCAGCTTATTTGGGTGGGTCGGGACAGGGGAGACCTACGAGCAGTACTTC
d_gene: NA; abundance: NA; j_gene: TRBJ1-2; v_gene: TRBV9; CDR3aa: CASSADGRTAYGYTF; CDR3nt: TGTGCCAGCAGCGCCGACGGCCGGACAGCCTATGGCTACACCTTC
d_gene: NA; abundance: once; j_gene: TRBJ2-1; v_gene: TRBV18; CDR3aa: CASSWTVGNEQFF; CDR3nt: TGTGCCAGTTCTTGGACAGTCGGCAATGAGCAGTTCTTC
d_gene: TRBD1; abundance: NA; j_gene: TRBJ1-3; v_gene: TRBV5-1; CDR3aa: CASSLEGQGADTIYF; CDR3nt: TGCGCCAGCAGCTTGGAGGGACAGGGGGCCGACACCATATATTTT
d_gene: NA; abundance: NA; j_gene: TRBJ2-1; v_gene: TRBV9; CDR3aa: CASSPTRRSPNEQFF; CDR3nt: TGTGCCAGCAGCCCAACAAGGAGGTCCCCCAATGAGCAGTTCTTC
d_gene: NA; abundance: once; j_gene: TRBJ1-2; v_gene: TRBV6-5; CDR3aa: CASSYSTGVTNYGYTF; CDR3nt: TGTGCCAGCAGTTACTCGACTGGGGTAACGAACTATGGCTACACCTTC
d_gene: TRBD2; abundance: once; j_gene: TRBJ2-1; v_gene: TRBV10-1; CDR3aa: CASSEYTSGRNEQFF; CDR3nt: TGCGCCAGCAGTGAATATACTAGCGGGAGGAATGAGCAGTTCTTC
d_gene: NA; abundance: NA; j_gene: TRBJ1-1; v_gene: TRBV5-1; CDR3aa: CASSLGRNTEAFF; CDR3nt: TGCGCCAGCAGCTTGGGGAGGAACACTGAAGCTTTCTTT
d_gene: NA; abundance: once; j_gene: TRBJ2-3; v_gene: TRBV7-3; CDR3aa: CASSFHRTDTQYF; CDR3nt: TGTGCCAGCAGCTTTCACCGCACAGATACGCAGTATTTT
d_gene: NA; abundance: NA; j_gene: TRBJ1-6; v_gene: TRBV28; CDR3aa: CASSLGQVGGSPLHF; CDR3nt: TGTGCCAGCAGTTTGGGTCAGGTCGGGGGGTCACCCCTCCACTTT
d_gene: TRBD1; abundance: NA; j_gene: TRBJ1-1; v_gene: TRBV11-2; CDR3aa: CASSKRQGDTEAFF; CDR3nt: TGTGCCAGCAGCAAAAGACAGGGAGACACTGAAGCTTTCTTT
d_gene: NA; abundance: once; j_gene: TRBJ1-1; v_gene: TRBV13; CDR3aa: CASTEGTQNTEAFF; CDR3nt: TGTGCCAGCACCGAGGGGACACAGAACACTGAAGCTTTCTTT
d_gene: NA; abundance: NA; j_gene: TRBJ2-3; v_gene: TRBV5-6; CDR3aa: CASSLGARPSTDTQYF; CDR3nt: TGTGCCAGCAGCTTGGGTGCCAGGCCTAGCACAGATACGCAGTATTTT
d_gene: NA; abundance: NA; j_gene: TRBJ1-2; v_gene: TRBV6-6; CDR3aa: CASSYRIYGYTF; CDR3nt: TGTGCCAGCAGTTACCGGATCTATGGCTACACCTTC
d_gene: TRBD2; abundance: NA; j_gene: TRBJ2-4; v_gene: TRBV19; CDR3aa: CASSMFSGDKNIQYF; CDR3nt: TGTGCCAGTAGTATGTTTAGCGGGGATAAAAACATTCAGTACTTC
d_gene: NA; abundance: NA; j_gene: TRBJ1-3; v_gene: TRBV6-5; CDR3aa: CASTQGGAGHTIYF; CDR3nt: TGTGCCAGCACCCAAGGCGGGGCAGGCCACACCATATATTTT
d_gene: TRBD2; abundance: NA; j_gene: TRBJ2-5; v_gene: TRBV15; CDR3aa: CATNSGEETQYF; CDR3nt: TGTGCCACAAATAGCGGGGAAGAGACCCAGTACTTC
d_gene: TRBD1; abundance: once; j_gene: TRBJ1-5; v_gene: TRBV5-1; CDR3aa: CASSLLPGGNPPQHF; CDR3nt: TGCGCCAGCAGCTTGTTGCCAGGGGGCAATCCGCCCCAGCATTTT
d_gene: NA; abundance: NA; j_gene: TRBJ2-7; v_gene: TRBV5-6; CDR3aa: CASSFSLWVSTYEQYF; CDR3nt: TGTGCCAGCAGCTTTAGCCTCTGGGTCAGCACCTACGAGCAGTACTTC
d_gene: NA; abundance: NA; j_gene: TRBJ1-2; v_gene: TRBV28; CDR3aa: CASSLNGVRGYTF; CDR3nt: TGTGCCAGCAGTTTGAATGGGGTGCGGGGCTACACCTTC
d_gene: NA; abundance: NA; j_gene: TRBJ2-3; v_gene: TRBV12-5; CDR3aa: CASGTLGLDTDTQYF; CDR3nt: TGTGCTAGTGGGACTTTAGGACTGGACACAGATACGCAGTATTTT
d_gene: NA; abundance: NA; j_gene: TRBJ2-5; v_gene: TRBV7-9; CDR3aa: CASNRQGETQYF; CDR3nt: TGTGCCAGTAACAGGCAGGGAGAGACCCAGTACTTC
d_gene: NA; abundance: once; j_gene: TRBJ2-2; v_gene: TRBV5-1; CDR3aa: CASSSAVGRGYTGELFF; CDR3nt: TGCGCCAGCAGCTCCGCTGTGGGCAGGGGCTACACCGGGGAGCTGTTTTTT
d_gene: NA; abundance: NA; j_gene: TRBJ2-7; v_gene: TRBV7-2; CDR3aa: CASSLDRTGEQYF; CDR3nt: TGTGCCAGCAGCTTAGACCGTACGGGGGAGCAGTACTTC
d_gene: NA; abundance: NA; j_gene: TRBJ1-4; v_gene: TRBV6-6; CDR3aa: CASSYRGGGNEKLFF; CDR3nt: TGTGCCAGCAGTTATAGGGGGGGAGGTAATGAAAAACTGTTTTTT
d_gene: NA; abundance: NA; j_gene: TRBJ1-5; v_gene: TRBV28; CDR3aa: CASSPPVNQPQHF; CDR3nt: TGTGCCAGCAGCCCCCCTGTGAATCAGCCCCAGCATTTT
d_gene: NA; abundance: NA; j_gene: TRBJ2-1; v_gene: TRBV7-3; CDR3aa: CASSGGGPSYNEQFF; CDR3nt: TGTGCCAGCAGCGGGGGAGGACCTTCCTACAATGAGCAGTTCTTC
d_gene: NA; abundance: NA; j_gene: TRBJ1-6; v_gene: TRBV5-6; CDR3aa: CASSLKGSYNSPLHF; CDR3nt: TGTGCCAGCAGCTTGAAGGGATCCTATAATTCACCCCTCCACTTT
d_gene: TRBD1; abundance: NA; j_gene: TRBJ2-7; v_gene: TRBV6-5; CDR3aa: CASSYRDRTYEQYF; CDR3nt: TGTGCCAGCAGTTATCGGGACAGGACCTACGAGCAGTACTTC
d_gene: NA; abundance: NA; j_gene: TRBJ2-1; v_gene: TRBV15; CDR3aa: CATSRPSYNEQFF; CDR3nt: TGTGCCACCAGCAGACCGAGTTACAATGAGCAGTTCTTC
d_gene: TRBD2; abundance: NA; j_gene: TRBJ2-1; v_gene: TRBV28; CDR3aa: CASSLRSAGARNEQFF; CDR3nt: TGTGCCAGCAGTTTAAGGTCAGCGGGAGCACGGAATGAGCAGTTCTTC
d_gene: NA; abundance: once; j_gene: TRBJ2-2; v_gene: TRBV5-1; CDR3aa: CASSLGSEGAGELFF; CDR3nt: TGCGCCAGCAGCTTGGGGTCAGAGGGGGCCGGGGAGCTGTTTTTT
d_gene: TRBD1; abundance: NA; j_gene: TRBJ2-7; v_gene: TRBV5-1; CDR3aa: CATKRGLTSYEQYF; CDR3nt: TGCGCCACCAAAAGGGGGCTAACATCCTACGAGCAGTACTTC
d_gene: NA; abundance: once; j_gene: TRBJ1-1; v_gene: TRBV27; CDR3aa: CASSRQQNTEAFF; CDR3nt: TGTGCCAGCAGTCGGCAGCAGAACACTGAAGCTTTCTTT
d_gene: NA; abundance: NA; j_gene: TRBJ2-5; v_gene: TRBV5-6; CDR3aa: CASSPQGVETQYF; CDR3nt: TGTGCCAGCAGCCCGCAAGGGGTGGAGACCCAGTACTTC
d_gene: TRBD2; abundance: NA; j_gene: TRBJ2-2; v_gene: TRBV5-1; CDR3aa: CASSLASGTNRELFF; CDR3nt: TGCGCCAGCAGCTTGGCTAGCGGAACTAACCGGGAGCTGTTTTTT
d_gene: NA; abundance: NA; j_gene: TRBJ2-3; v_gene: TRBV4-2; CDR3aa: CASSQEWRQVRGTQYF; CDR3nt: TGTGCCAGCAGCCAAGAATGGAGACAGGTCAGAGGTACGCAGTATTTT
d_gene: NA; abundance: NA; j_gene: TRBJ2-7; v_gene: TRBV5-1; CDR3aa: CASTPAGSGEEQYF; CDR3nt: TGCGCCAGCACCCCCGCCGGGTCAGGGGAGGAGCAGTACTTC
d_gene: NA; abundance: NA; j_gene: TRBJ2-3; v_gene: TRBV5-4; CDR3aa: CASSLGIDTQYF; CDR3nt: TGTGCCAGCAGCTTGGGAATAGATACGCAGTATTTT
d_gene: NA; abundance: NA; j_gene: TRBJ1-4; v_gene: TRBV28; CDR3aa: CASSLFTTNEKLFF; CDR3nt: TGTGCCAGCAGTTTATTTACAACTAATGAAAAACTGTTTTTT
d_gene: TRBD2; abundance: NA; j_gene: TRBJ2-3; v_gene: TRBV5-1; CDR3aa: CASSLGLAEERDTQYF; CDR3nt: TGCGCCAGCAGCCTAGGACTAGCGGAGGAAAGAGATACGCAGTATTTT
d_gene: TRBD1; abundance: NA; j_gene: TRBJ2-5; v_gene: TRBV5-1; CDR3aa: CASMRTGQETQYF; CDR3nt: TGCGCCAGCATGCGGACAGGGCAAGAGACCCAGTACTTC
d_gene: TRBD1; abundance: NA; j_gene: TRBJ1-1; v_gene: TRBV5-1; CDR3aa: CASTPFTGEAEAFF; CDR3nt: TGCGCCAGCACACCCTTCACAGGGGAGGCTGAAGCTTTCTTT
d_gene: NA; abundance: NA; j_gene: TRBJ1-2; v_gene: TRBV9; CDR3aa: CASSFRQLPWGYTF; CDR3nt: TGTGCCAGCAGCTTTAGACAATTACCCTGGGGCTACACCTTC
d_gene: NA; abundance: NA; j_gene: TRBJ2-5; v_gene: TRBV7-2; CDR3aa: CASSLGSGGLETQYF; CDR3nt: TGTGCCAGCAGCTTAGGGTCCGGAGGGCTGGAGACCCAGTACTTC
d_gene: NA; abundance: NA; j_gene: TRBJ2-7; v_gene: TRBV7-2; CDR3aa: CASTPGQGNTYEQYF; CDR3nt: TGTGCCAGCACCCCTGGGCAGGGAAATACCTACGAGCAGTACTTC
d_gene: TRBD2; abundance: NA; j_gene: TRBJ2-3; v_gene: TRBV7-2; CDR3aa: CASRIAGGGTDTQYF; CDR3nt: TGTGCCAGCAGAATAGCGGGAGGGGGCACAGATACGCAGTATTTT
d_gene: NA; abundance: NA; j_gene: TRBJ1-2; v_gene: TRBV7-3; CDR3aa: CASSPQGPNYGYTF; CDR3nt: TGTGCCAGCAGCCCCCAGGGACCCAACTATGGCTACACCTTC
d_gene: TRBD2; abundance: once; j_gene: TRBJ2-7; v_gene: TRBV5-1; CDR3aa: CASSLDPGGVYEQYF; CDR3nt: TGCGCCAGCAGCTTGGATCCGGGAGGGGTTTACGAGCAGTACTTC
d_gene: NA; abundance: NA; j_gene: TRBJ2-5; v_gene: TRBV2; CDR3aa: CASSDVSGGETQYF; CDR3nt: TGTGCCAGCAGTGACGTTTCAGGGGGGGAGACCCAGTACTTC
d_gene: NA; abundance: NA; j_gene: TRBJ2-1; v_gene: TRBV2; CDR3aa: CASMKRRDEQFF; CDR3nt: TGTGCCAGCATGAAGCGGCGAGATGAGCAGTTCTTC
d_gene: NA; abundance: NA; j_gene: TRBJ1-1; v_gene: TRBV6-1; CDR3aa: CASISGTWRNTEAFF; CDR3nt: TGTGCCAGCATTAGCGGGACGTGGAGGAACACTGAAGCTTTCTTT
d_gene: NA; abundance: NA; j_gene: TRBJ2-3; v_gene: TRBV19; CDR3aa: CASSTSGFSEKYF; CDR3nt: TGTGCCAGTAGTACGTCAGGATTTAGTGAAAAGTATTTT
d_gene: NA; abundance: NA; j_gene: TRBJ1-2; v_gene: TRBV5-4; CDR3aa: CASSFLVGLSGGYTF; CDR3nt: TGTGCCAGCAGCTTTCTTGTGGGGCTTTCGGGTGGCTACACCTTC
d_gene: TRBD2; abundance: NA; j_gene: TRBJ2-7; v_gene: TRBV15; CDR3aa: CATGLASSYEQYF; CDR3nt: TGTGCCACCGGACTAGCGAGCTCCTACGAGCAGTACTTC